One sample yielded the 3 T cell receptor beta chains listed below, sequenced in a study of response to subunit inactivated influenza vaccine. TCRdb called the RT-PCR reads again in MiXCR, with one record for every CDR3 protein. The table records about 570,000 distinct CDR3 sequences, around 10% of them present only once. The same data also went into a second study, on T cells expressing NK-cell markers. As that report states: TCR beta cDNA was generated via 5'RACE template switching incorporating UMIs.

The sample in question was PBMCs from blood, obtained on the day of vaccination. These receptors were taken from a man aged 45 to 65 who received an inactivated influenza vaccine.

The chain carries TRBV12-3 or TRBV12-4 and TRBJ1-1; no clear D gene. The CDR3 extends over 11 amino acids. V lost 7 bases, J lost 6 bases, and 9 bases lay in between. This CDR3 reads CASTLGAEAFF. The CDR3 nucleotides read TGTGCCAGCACGCTAGGTGCTGAAGCTTTCTTT.

There are a few counts of this clonotype. The chain couples TRBV24-1 to TRBJ1-1, with TRBD1 identical over 8 bases. Trimming took 0 bases from V and 8 from J; bases not matched to a gene: 1. This CDR3 is built from 13 residues. Per the germline V gene, CDR1 is KGHDR and CDR2 is SFDVKD. CDR3: CATSDLGDREAFF. CDR3 DNA: TGTGCCACCAGTGATTTGGGGGACAGGGAAGCTTTCTTT.

This clonotype has a handful of counts. The chain has TRBV5-1 and TRBJ2-1; 10 bases match TRBD1. V trimming: 4 bases; J trimming: 0 bases; junction bases outside the gene matches: 4. CDR1 and CDR2 (germline): SGHRS, YFSETQ. The length of the CDR3 is 16 residues. The CDR3 spells CASSKDRGNSYNEQFF. The CDR3 nucleotides read TGCGCCAGCAGCAAGGACAGGGGGAACTCCTACAATGAGCAGTTCTTC. Using reference TRBV5-1 and TRBJ2-1 for the parts outside the CDR3, the full variable domain is KAGVTQTPRYLIKTRGQQVTLSCSPISGHRSVSWYQQTPGQGLQFLFEYFSETQRNKGNFPGRFSGRQFSNSRSEMNVSTLELGDSALYLCASSKDRGNSYNEQFFGPGTRLTVL.